What follows is one T cell receptor (beta chain) and its context. The antigen is not known. This specimen belongs to a study of T-cell reconstitution after alpha-beta-depleted transplantation in children. This sample's TCRbeta library carried unique molecular identifier barcodes. Using its own MiXCR run on the PCR reads, TCRdb lists one record per CDR3 protein. The top ten hold about 11% of the sample, which has about 120,000 distinct CDR3 sequences, 23% seen once. Study results and caveats: T-cell counts and diversity at one year post-transplant came mainly from newly produced T cells. Several hundred graft clones that had expanded were reportedly the source of alpha-beta T cells about two months after transplant. Where some patients showed high TCRbeta diversity at day 60, it came from recipient T cells and thymic progenitors that had survived.

This CDR3 contains 16 residues. Germline CDR1 MNHNS, CDR2 SASEGT. With 8 bases removed from V and 3 bases from J, the gap between germline ends came to 19 bases. The receptor comes from a male patient aged 2-9 years who had a stem cell transplant for chronic granulomatous disease, so the T cells may come from the graft donor. J is TRBJ2-2 and V is TRBV6-1; a possible D gene is TRBD1 (6 bases). Sequenced here: PBMCs, mostly from graft donor cells, sampled 180 days after TCRalphabeta/CD19-depleted stem cell transplant. CDR3 nucleotides: TGTGCCAGCTTACCGGGACAAGGATGGGACACCGGGGAGCTGTTTTTT. Residues: CASLPGQGWDTGELFF.